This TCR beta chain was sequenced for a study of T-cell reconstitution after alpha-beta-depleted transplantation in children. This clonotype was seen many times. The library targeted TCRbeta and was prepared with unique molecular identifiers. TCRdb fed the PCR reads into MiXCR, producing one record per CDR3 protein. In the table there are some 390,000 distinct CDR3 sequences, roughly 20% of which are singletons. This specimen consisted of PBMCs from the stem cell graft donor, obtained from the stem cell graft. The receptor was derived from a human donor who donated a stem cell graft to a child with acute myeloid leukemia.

The CDR3 here is CSVAAGGLHEQYF. DNA for the CDR3: TGCAGCGTTGCCGCGGGAGGGCTCCACGAGCAGTACTTC. The rearrangement joins TRBV29-1 to TRBJ2-7; 9 bases fit TRBD2. Germline CDR1 SQVTM, CDR2 ANQGSEA. The CDR3 consists of 13 residues. After removal of 4 bases from V and 5 bases from J, the junction contained 6 bases not matched to a gene.